The clone carrying this T cell receptor beta chain was observed a single time. The antigen is not known. The sample originates from a study of T cells in localized non-small cell lung cancer. Study-wide points: The greatest T cell clonality was found in uninvolved adjacent lung (higher than in tumor). Higher blood T cell density went with longer overall survival.

Germline V CDR1 and CDR2: LGHNA, YSLEER. The CDR3 has 14 amino acids. The trim removed 3 bases at V and 4 bases at J, leaving 3 bases unmatched. The protocol was immunoSEQ multiplex PCR, while the TCRdb copy is restricted to in-frame clones and leaves out a portion. The sample carries some 15,000 clones, about 85% recorded once. This sequence originates from a woman aged 35 to 69 with stage I lung adenocarcinoma. The rearrangement uses TRBV4-3 and TRBJ1-2; 9 bases fit TRBD1. The material sequenced was peripheral blood, taken before any cancer treatment. The CDR3 sequence is CASSQGQGIYGYTF. The CDR3 DNA reads TGCGCCAGCAGCCAGGGACAGGGCATCTATGGCTACACCTTC.